This record concerns one T cell receptor beta chain sequence. Its antigen is as yet unknown. This sample stems from a study of beta chain features in type 1 diabetes. The overall study: Summed over all samples, the examined sorted cells came to 107,917,701.

The study's findings and limits: All four CD4+ subsets from Type 1 diabetes patients carried moderately but significantly shorter TCRB CDR3s. HLA influence on TCRB rearrangement stayed unresolved here. For type 1 diabetes patients, VDJ junctions showed fewer insertions and more deletions.

Expressed TCRB transcripts were sequenced because the entire RNA isolate underwent reverse transcription. Generated by immunoSEQ multiplex PCR, the TCRdb table keeps only in-frame clones and is missing some. The sample shows approximately 360,000 clones, around 12% of them seen only once. Trimming pared 4 bases from V and 5 bases from J, leaving 15 bases between. CDR1 and CDR2 from the germline V gene are SGHRS and YFSETQ. CDR3 length: 14 amino acids. The rearrangement joins TRBV5-1 to TRBJ1-1; possible D gene TRBD1, 6 bases. The sequence derives from a woman under 30 with type 1 diabetes. The sample taken for sequencing was naive CD4+ T cells from blood. The CDR3 DNA sequence: TGCGCCAGCAGCCTGACAGGCGGCGGGACTGAAGCTTTCTTT. It codes for CASSLTGGGTEAFF.